The 10 T cell receptor beta chains below were found in one sample sequenced in a study of blood T cell repertoires in COVID-19. Sequenced by immunoSEQ multiplex PCR; TCRdb stores in-frame clones only, minus some. This sample has 80,000 to 90,000 clones, with around 80% found just once. The sequencing input was peripheral blood. Every receptor here comes from a woman aged 80 or over with acute or convalescent COVID-19.

The chain recombines TRBV11-1 with TRBJ2-6, with a weak D call TRBD1 (5 bases). From germline, CDR1 is SGHAT and CDR2 FQDESV (reference sequence). This CDR3 has 16 residues. V was cut by 5 bases and J by 4 bases, with 15 bases left in between. CDR3 DNA sequence: TGTGCCAGCAGCCCCGACCAGGGCGCCGGGGCCAACGTCCTGACTTTC. Its translation: CASSPDQGAGANVLTF.

This chain uses TRBV4-2 with TRBJ2-7; the D is unclear. This CDR3 region has 13 residues. Trimming left V 2 bases short and J 4 bases short, with 9 bases between. Per germline, CDR1 LGHNA and CDR2 YNFKEQ. DNA of the CDR3: TGTGCCAGCAGCCAATTTCACGAGTACGAGCAGTACTTC. Residues: CASSQFHEYEQYF.

The V gene is TRBV24-1, the J gene TRBJ1-2; the D is unclear. CDR1 is KGHDR and CDR2 is SFDVKD in the germline V gene. Trimming stripped 8 bases from V and 2 bases from J, with 8 bases between. The CDR3 sequence is 12 residues long. The CDR3 loop is CATTGINYGYTF. CDR3 nucleotides: TGTGCCACCACCGGTATCAACTATGGCTACACCTTC.

J is TRBJ2-7 and V is TRBV28; 7 nucleotides match TRBD1. J was trimmed by 6 bases and V by 5 bases; bases with no gene match: 10. The length of the CDR3 is 14 residues. Per germline, CDR1 MDHEN and CDR2 SYDVKM. The CDR3 sequence: CASSPGQRPGEQYF. The CDR3 DNA sequence: TGTGCCAGCAGTCCGGGACAGCGTCCAGGCGAGCAGTACTTC. The complete variable domain, with remaining parts taken from reference TRBV28 and TRBJ2-7, reads DVKVTQSSRYLVKRTGEKVFLECVQDMDHENMFWYRQDPGLGLRLIYFSYDVKMKEKGDIPEGYSVSREKKERFSLILESASTNQTSMYLCASSPGQRPGEQYFGPGTRLTVT.

The chain couples TRBV4-2 to TRBJ2-5; weak D call: TRBD2 (6 bases). V was pared by 1 base and J by 3 bases, with 15 bases between. Germline V lookup: CDR1 LGHNA, CDR2 YNFKEQ. The CDR3 sequence is 16 residues long. The CDR3 region is CASSQAWGESKETQYF. For the CDR3, the DNA is TGTGCCAGCAGCCAAGCGTGGGGGGAGTCTAAAGAGACCCAGTACTTC.

The chain links TRBV6-6 to TRBJ1-3, with D unclear. Trimming removed 5 bases from V and 0 bases from J, with 11 bases in between. CDR1 and CDR2 (germline): MNHNY, SVGAGI (reference sequence). The CDR3 has 15 amino acids. CDR3 loop: CASSASFPSGNTIYF. Written as DNA, the CDR3 is TGTGCCAGCAGTGCGTCCTTCCCCTCTGGAAACACCATATATTTT.

In DNA, the CDR3 is TGTGCCAGCGGTTCGGGGAGAGTGGTAACTGAAGCTTTCTTT. Protein sequence: CASGSGRVVTEAFF. The V call is TRBV2, the J call TRBJ1-1; D is uncertain. Germline V gene lookup returns CDR1 SNHLY and CDR2 FYNNEI. The CDR3 is 14 amino acids. Trimming shortened V by 8 bases and J by 5 bases, and 18 bases separated the two germline ends.

The chain uses TRBV6-5 and TRBJ2-3; possible D gene TRBD2, 5 bases. Trimming took 7 bases from V and 6 from J, leaving 17 bases between them. Germline assignment: CDR1 MNHEY and CDR2 SVGAGI. The CDR3 totals 14 residues. The CDR3 DNA sequence: TGTGCCAGCACCGAGCGGACTCTAGGGGATACGCAGTATTTT. Translating gives CASTERTLGDTQYF.

The gene calls are TRBV3-1 (or the pseudogene TRBV3-2) and TRBJ2-5, with a possible D match to TRBD1 (5 bases). Germline V gives CDR1 LGHDT, CDR2 YNNKEL (reference sequence). Deletions cut 0 bases from V and 5 bases from J, with 10 bases between. This CDR3 has 14 amino acids. CDR3 loop: CASSQDPRAETQYF. In nucleotides, the CDR3 is TGTGCCAGCAGCCAAGATCCCAGGGCGGAGACCCAGTACTTC.

A few counts support this clone. The CDR3 sequence is CASSRGGWHQPQHF. In nucleotides, the CDR3 is TGTGCCAGCAGCCGTGGGGGGTGGCATCAGCCCCAGCATTTT. This sequence joins TRBV28 and TRBJ1-5, with D possibly being TRBD1 (5 bases). V shed 6 bases and J shed 5 bases, with 14 bases lying between them. In germline, CDR1 is MDHEN, CDR2 SYDVKM. The length of the CDR3 is 14 residues.